Included here is one TCR beta chain sequence, with context. This PCR relied on a set of 60 Vbeta primers and 13 Jbeta primers. This table comes from immunoSEQ multiplex PCR, and its TCRdb copy is limited to in-frame clones, with some not included. The sample consists of fewer than 200,000 clones, around 80% of them appearing once. The sample belongs to a study of cytomegalovirus exposure and HLA in healthy donors. Germline assignment: CDR1 SGHDT and CDR2 YYEEEE. Trimming cost V 0 bases and J 7 bases, with 16 bases left between them. The CDR3 spans 15 residues. The TCR originated in a man aged 40-49 years in good health and CMV-seronegative. Sequencing was performed on PBMCs. This chain links TRBV5-6 with TRBJ1-2; D is ambiguous. The CDR3 DNA is TGTGCCAGCAGCTTGGGTCGGCGGCCCTACGGTGGCTACACCTTC. Translated: CASSLGRRPYGGYTF.